This T cell receptor beta chain appears in the sequencing data of a study of identical twins. With 4 bases removed from V and 4 bases from J, the gap between germline ends came to 14 bases. Germline CDR1 is SQVTM and CDR2 is ANQGSEA. This CDR3 is built from 13 residues. This clonotype was detected ten times or more. One entry per CDR3 protein results from TCRdb running MiXCR on the 5' RACE reads. The repertoire has some 500,000 distinct CDR3 sequences, nearly 10% of them found once; the top ten carry roughly 3%. The same sample was also studied in work on yellow fever vaccine responses in identical twins.

The V and J genes are TRBV29-1 and TRBJ2-7, with D possibly being TRBD2 (5 bases). This TCR came from a woman aged 18-29 years in good health. Sample: PBMCs. CDR3 bases: TGCAGCGTTGCTCCCCGGGGTACTTACGAGCAGTACTTC. Its translation is CSVAPRGTYEQYF.